This TCR beta chain was captured in a study of naive and memory T cell subsets. Whole-study findings and limits: Each distinct alpha or beta sequence counts as one clonotype. Over 95% of naive TCR sequences appeared only once after error correction, unlike memory subsets. A few larger clonotypes appeared in naive repertoires, especially CD8, possibly memory cells re-expressing CD45RA.

Both TRBC1 and TRBC2 were covered by a beta constant-region primer of two equimolar oligonucleotides. Nested alpha and beta constant-region primers with the SP2 primer drove four PCR rounds on ligated cDNA. Using its own MiXCR run on the UMI-ligation and nested PCR reads, TCRdb lists one record per CDR3 protein. The data show 98,000 or so distinct CDR3 sequences, with approximately 14% seen just once and 2.8% held by the top ten. The germline gives CDR1 SGHTA, CDR2 FQGNSA. Trimming took 5 bases from V and 9 from J, leaving 20 bases between them. This CDR3 has 16 amino acids. Cells stained for CD3, CD4, CD8, CD45RA and CD27 were sorted into four subsets. This clonotype was detected many times. The target antigen is unknown.

The chain links TRBV7-2 to TRBJ1-6, with D unresolved. The sequencing input was naive CD8+ T cells from blood. The source of this sequence is a human donor in good health. CDR3 in DNA: TGTGCCAGCAGCACCCGGACGGGTGTTAGCGCTTCACCCCTCCACTTT. Residues: CASSTRTGVSASPLHF.